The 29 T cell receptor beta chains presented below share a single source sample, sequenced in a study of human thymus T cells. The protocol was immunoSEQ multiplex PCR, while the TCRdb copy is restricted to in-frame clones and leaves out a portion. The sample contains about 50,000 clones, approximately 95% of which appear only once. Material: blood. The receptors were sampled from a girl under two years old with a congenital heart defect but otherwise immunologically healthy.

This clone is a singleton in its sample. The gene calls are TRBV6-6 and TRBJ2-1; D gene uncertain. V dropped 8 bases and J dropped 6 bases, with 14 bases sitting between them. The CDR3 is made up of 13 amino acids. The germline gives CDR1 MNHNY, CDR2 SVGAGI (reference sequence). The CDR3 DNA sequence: TGTGCCAGCTCCCCCTGGGCTAGCAATGAGCAGTTCTTC. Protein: CASSPWASNEQFF.

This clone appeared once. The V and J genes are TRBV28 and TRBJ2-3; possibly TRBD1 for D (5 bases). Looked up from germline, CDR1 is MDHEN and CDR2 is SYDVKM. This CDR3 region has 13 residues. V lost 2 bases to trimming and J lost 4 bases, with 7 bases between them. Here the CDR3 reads CASSLQGADTQYF. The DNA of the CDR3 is TGTGCCAGCAGTTTACAAGGGGCAGATACGCAGTATTTT.

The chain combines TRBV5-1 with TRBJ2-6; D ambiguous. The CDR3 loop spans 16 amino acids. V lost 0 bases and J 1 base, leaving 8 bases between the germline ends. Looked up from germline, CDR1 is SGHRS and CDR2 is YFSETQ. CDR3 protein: CASSLGLRSGANVLTF. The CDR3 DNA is TGCGCCAGCAGCTTGGGCCTGAGATCTGGGGCCAACGTCCTGACTTTC.

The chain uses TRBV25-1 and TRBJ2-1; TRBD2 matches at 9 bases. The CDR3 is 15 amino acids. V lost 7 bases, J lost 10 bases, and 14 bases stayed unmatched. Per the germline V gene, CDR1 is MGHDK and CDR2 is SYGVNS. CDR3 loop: CASIPSGRSLGEQFF. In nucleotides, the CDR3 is TGTGCCAGCATCCCCAGCGGGAGGTCCCTCGGGGAGCAGTTCTTC.

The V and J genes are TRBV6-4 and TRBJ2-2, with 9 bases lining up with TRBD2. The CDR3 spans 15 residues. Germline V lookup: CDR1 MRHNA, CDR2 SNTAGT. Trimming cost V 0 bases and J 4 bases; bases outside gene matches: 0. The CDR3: CASSDSSGSTGELFF. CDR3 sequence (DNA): TGTGCCAGCAGTGACTCTAGCGGGAGCACCGGGGAGCTGTTTTTT.

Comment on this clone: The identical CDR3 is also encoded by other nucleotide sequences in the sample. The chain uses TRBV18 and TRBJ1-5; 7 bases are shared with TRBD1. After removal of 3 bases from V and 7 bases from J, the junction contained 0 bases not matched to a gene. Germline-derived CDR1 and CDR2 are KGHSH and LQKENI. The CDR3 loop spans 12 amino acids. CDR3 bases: TGTGCCAGCTCACCCAGGGGGCAGCCCCAGCATTTT. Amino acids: CASSPRGQPQHF.

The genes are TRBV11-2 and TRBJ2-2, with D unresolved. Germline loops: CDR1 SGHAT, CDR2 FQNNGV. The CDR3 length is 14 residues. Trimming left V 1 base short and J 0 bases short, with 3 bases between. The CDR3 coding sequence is TGTGCCAGCAGCTTAGCCGCGAACACCGGGGAGCTGTTTTTT. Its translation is CASSLAANTGELFF.

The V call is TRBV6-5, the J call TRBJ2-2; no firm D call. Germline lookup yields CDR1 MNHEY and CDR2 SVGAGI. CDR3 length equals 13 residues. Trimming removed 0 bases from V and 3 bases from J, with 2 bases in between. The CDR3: CASSYSHTGELFF. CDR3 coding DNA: TGTGCCAGCAGTTACTCACACACCGGGGAGCTGTTTTTT.

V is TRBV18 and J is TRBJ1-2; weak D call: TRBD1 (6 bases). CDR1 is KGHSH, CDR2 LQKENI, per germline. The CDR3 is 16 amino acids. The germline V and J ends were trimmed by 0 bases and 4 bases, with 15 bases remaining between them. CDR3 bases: TGTGCCAGCTCACCACCGACAGGACACATTACCTATGGCTACACCTTC. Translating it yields CASSPPTGHITYGYTF.

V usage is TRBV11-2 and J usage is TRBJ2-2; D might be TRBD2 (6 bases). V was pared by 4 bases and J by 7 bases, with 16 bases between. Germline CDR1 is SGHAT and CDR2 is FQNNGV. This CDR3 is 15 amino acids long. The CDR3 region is CASSSLAEWGGELFF. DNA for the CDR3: TGTGCCAGCAGCTCATTAGCGGAGTGGGGCGGGGAGCTGTTTTTT.

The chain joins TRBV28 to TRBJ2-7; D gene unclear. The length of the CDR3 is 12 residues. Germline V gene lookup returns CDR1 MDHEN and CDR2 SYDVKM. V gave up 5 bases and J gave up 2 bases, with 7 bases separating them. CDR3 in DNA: TGTGCCAGCAGTACTGTACCCTACGAGCAGTACTTC. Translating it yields CASSTVPYEQYF.

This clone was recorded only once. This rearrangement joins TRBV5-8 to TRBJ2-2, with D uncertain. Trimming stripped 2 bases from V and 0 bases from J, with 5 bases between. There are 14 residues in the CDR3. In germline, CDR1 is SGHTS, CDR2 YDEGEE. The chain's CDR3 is CASSFQPNTGELFF. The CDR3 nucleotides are TGTGCCAGCAGCTTTCAGCCGAACACCGGGGAGCTGTTTTTT.

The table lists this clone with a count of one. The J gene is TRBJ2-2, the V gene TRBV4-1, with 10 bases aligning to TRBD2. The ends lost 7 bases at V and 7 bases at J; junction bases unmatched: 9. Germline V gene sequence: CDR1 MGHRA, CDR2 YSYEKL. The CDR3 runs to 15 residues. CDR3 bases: TGCGCCAGCATGGCTAGCGGGAGCTCGGGCGGGGAGCTGTTTTTT. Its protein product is CASMASGSSGGELFF.

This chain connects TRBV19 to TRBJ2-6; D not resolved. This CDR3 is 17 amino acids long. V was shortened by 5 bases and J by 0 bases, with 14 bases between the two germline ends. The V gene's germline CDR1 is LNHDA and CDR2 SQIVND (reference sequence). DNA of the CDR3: TGTGCCAGTAGTCCCCAGGCAGCCTACTCTGGGGCCAACGTCCTGACTTTC. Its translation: CASSPQAAYSGANVLTF.

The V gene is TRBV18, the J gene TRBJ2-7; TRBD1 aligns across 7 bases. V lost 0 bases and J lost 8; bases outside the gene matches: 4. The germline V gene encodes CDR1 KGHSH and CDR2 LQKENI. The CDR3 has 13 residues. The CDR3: CASSPPRDSKQYF. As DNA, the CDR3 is TGTGCCAGCTCACCACCCAGGGACAGTAAGCAGTACTTC.

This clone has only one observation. The CDR3 loop reads CASSIGAQLYEQYF. The CDR3 nucleotides read TGTGCCAGTAGTATCGGGGCACAACTCTACGAGCAGTACTTC. This sequence joins TRBV19 and TRBJ2-7; D tentatively fits TRBD1 or TRBD2 (5 bases each). V shed 3 bases and J shed 3 bases, with 12 bases lying between them. The CDR3 covers 14 residues. Germline V CDR1 and CDR2: LNHDA, SQIVND (reference sequence).

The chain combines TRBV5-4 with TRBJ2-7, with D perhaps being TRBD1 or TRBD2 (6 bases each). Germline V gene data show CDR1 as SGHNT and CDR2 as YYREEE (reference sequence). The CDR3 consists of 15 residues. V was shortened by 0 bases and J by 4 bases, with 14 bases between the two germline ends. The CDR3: CASSLEGGSTYEQYF. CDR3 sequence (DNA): TGTGCCAGCAGCTTGGAGGGGGGATCGACGTACGAGCAGTACTTC. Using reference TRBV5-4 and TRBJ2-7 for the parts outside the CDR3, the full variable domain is ETGVTQSPTHLIKTRGQQVTLRCSSQSGHNTVSWYQQALGQGPQFIFQYYREEENGRGNFPPRFSGLQFPNYSSELNVNALELDDSALYLCASSLEGGSTYEQYFGPGTRLTVT.

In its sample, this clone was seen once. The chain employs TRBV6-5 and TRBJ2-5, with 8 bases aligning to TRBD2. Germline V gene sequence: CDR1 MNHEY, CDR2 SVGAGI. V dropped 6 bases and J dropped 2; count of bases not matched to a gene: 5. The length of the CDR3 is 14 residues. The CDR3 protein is CASSLGGGQETQYF. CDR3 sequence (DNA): TGTGCCAGCAGCCTCGGGGGGGGGCAAGAGACCCAGTACTTC.

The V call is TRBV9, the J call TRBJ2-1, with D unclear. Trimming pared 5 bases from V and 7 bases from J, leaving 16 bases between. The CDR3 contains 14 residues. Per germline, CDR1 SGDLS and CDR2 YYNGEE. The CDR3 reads CASSPSPKTNEQFF. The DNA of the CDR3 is TGTGCCAGCAGTCCGAGCCCCAAGACTAATGAGCAGTTCTTC.

This CDR3 reads CASSSSRGSPYEQYF. The CDR3 bases are TGTGCCAGCAGCTCCTCTAGAGGCTCACCCTACGAGCAGTACTTC. J is TRBJ2-7 and V is TRBV5-4, with D uncertain. Trimming took 3 bases from V and 2 from J, leaving 15 bases between them. The CDR3 consists of 15 residues. The germline CDR1 and CDR2 sequences are SGHNT and YYREEE (reference sequence).

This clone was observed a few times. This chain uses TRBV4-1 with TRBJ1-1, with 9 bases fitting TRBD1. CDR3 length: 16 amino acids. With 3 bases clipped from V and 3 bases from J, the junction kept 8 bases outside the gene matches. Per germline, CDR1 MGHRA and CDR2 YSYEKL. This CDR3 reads CASSHTGQGGYTEAFF. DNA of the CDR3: TGCGCCAGCAGCCATACGGGACAGGGAGGGTACACTGAAGCTTTCTTT.

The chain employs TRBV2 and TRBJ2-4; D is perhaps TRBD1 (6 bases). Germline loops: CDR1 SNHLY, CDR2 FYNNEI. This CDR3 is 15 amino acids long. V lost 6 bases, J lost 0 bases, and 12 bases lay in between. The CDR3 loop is CASSRTDVAKNIQYF. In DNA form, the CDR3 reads TGTGCCAGCAGCCGGACAGATGTAGCCAAAAACATTCAGTACTTC.

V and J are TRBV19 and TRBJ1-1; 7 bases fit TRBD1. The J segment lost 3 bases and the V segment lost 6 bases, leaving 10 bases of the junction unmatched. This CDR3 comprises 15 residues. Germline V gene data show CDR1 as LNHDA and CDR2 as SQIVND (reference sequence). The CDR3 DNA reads TGTGCCAGTAGCCCCCCTATGACAGGGCACACTGAAGCTTTCTTT. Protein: CASSPPMTGHTEAFF.

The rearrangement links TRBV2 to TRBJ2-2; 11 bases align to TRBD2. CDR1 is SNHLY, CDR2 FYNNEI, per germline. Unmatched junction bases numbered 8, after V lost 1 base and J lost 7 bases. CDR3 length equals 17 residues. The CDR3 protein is CASSEGVLAGVHGELFF. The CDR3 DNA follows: TGTGCCAGCAGTGAAGGGGTACTAGCGGGAGTTCACGGGGAGCTGTTTTTT.

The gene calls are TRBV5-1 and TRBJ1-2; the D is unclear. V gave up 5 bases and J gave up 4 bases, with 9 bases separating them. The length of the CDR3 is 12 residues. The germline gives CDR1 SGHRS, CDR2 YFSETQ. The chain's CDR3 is CASSYDGYGYTF. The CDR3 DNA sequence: TGCGCCAGCAGTTACGACGGCTATGGCTACACCTTC.

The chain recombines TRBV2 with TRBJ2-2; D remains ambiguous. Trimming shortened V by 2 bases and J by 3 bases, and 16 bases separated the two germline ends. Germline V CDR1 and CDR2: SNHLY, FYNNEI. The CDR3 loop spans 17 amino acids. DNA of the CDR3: TGTGCCAGCAGTGAACCCGGCCTTTCGACCTACACCGGGGAGCTGTTTTTT. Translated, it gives CASSEPGLSTYTGELFF.

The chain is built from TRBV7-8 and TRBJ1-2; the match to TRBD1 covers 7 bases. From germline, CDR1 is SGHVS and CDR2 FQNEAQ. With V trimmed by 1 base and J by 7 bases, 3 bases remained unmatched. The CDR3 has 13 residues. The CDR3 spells CASSLVRQGGYTF. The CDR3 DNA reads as TGTGCCAGCAGCTTAGTCCGACAGGGTGGCTACACCTTC.

CDR3 DNA sequence: TGTGCCAGCAGCTCGAGAGGGAGTCCGTTCTACGAGCAGTACTTC. Protein sequence: CASSSRGSPFYEQYF. The chain is built from TRBV7-2 and TRBJ2-7, with D possibly matching TRBD2 (5 bases). Trimming stripped 4 bases from V and 3 bases from J, with 16 bases between. The CDR3 sequence is 15 residues long. The germline CDR1 and CDR2 sequences are SGHTA and FQGNSA.

CDR3 sequence: CASSPKLSYNEQFF. The CDR3, as DNA: TGTGCCAGCAGCCCAAAGTTATCCTACAATGAGCAGTTCTTC. The rearrangement joins TRBV7-9 to TRBJ2-1; D unclear. Per germline, CDR1 SEHNR and CDR2 FQNEAQ (reference sequence). This CDR3 has 14 amino acids. With 5 bases removed from V and 1 base from J, the gap between germline ends came to 9 bases.